This TCR beta chain was observed in a study of blood T cell repertoires in COVID-19. Study in general: Material from acute and convalescent COVID-19 was sourced from the United States, Italy and Spain. PBMCs, B-cell-depleted T cells, or T cells provided the cDNA or gDNA that made up the material.

The V end lost 3 bases, the J end lost 1 base, and 12 bases lay between the germline ends. Germline V CDR1 and CDR2: MGHDK, SYGVNS. CDR3 length: 15 residues. Each exposed participant met a COVID-19 case in the 2 weeks preceding study entry. Measured with immunoSEQ multiplex PCR; TCRdb has only the in-frame clones, and not every one. The sample carries about 320,000 clones, approximately 90% recorded once. The J gene is TRBJ1-1, the V gene TRBV25-1; D is unclear. The TCR originated in a woman aged 25 to 39 who had been exposed to COVID-19. Specimen: PBMCs or T cells enriched from blood (not recorded which). For the CDR3, the DNA is TGTGCCAGCAGTGATCCGGGAGGGTGGAACACTGAAGCTTTCTTT. This gives the protein CASSDPGGWNTEAFF.